This T cell receptor beta chain derives from a study of T cell changes during pregnancy in multiple sclerosis. The repertoire was sequenced with immunoSEQ multiplex PCR; TCRdb's copy has only in-frame clones and lacks some. The sample carries about 35,000 clones, 85% to 95% recorded once. CDR3 length: 14 amino acids. The V and J ends lost 6 bases and 5 bases, in that order; junction bases with no gene match: 8. Germline values: CDR1 MNHNS, CDR2 SASEGT. The sequenced sample was CD4+ T cells from peripheral blood mononuclear cells, obtained in the second trimester of pregnancy. The rearrangement uses TRBV6-1 and TRBJ1-2, with 8 bases lining up with TRBD1. The sequence derives from a female donor with multiple sclerosis, enrolled in a pregnancy study. In DNA form, the CDR3 reads TGTGCCAGCAGGACAGGGGCCGCCACTTATGGCTACACCTTC. Translated: CASRTGAATYGYTF.